The 10 T cell receptor beta chains presented below share a single source sample, sequenced in a study of blood T cell repertoires in COVID-19. Assay used: immunoSEQ multiplex PCR; TCRdb lists only in-frame clones, some missing. The sample contains approximately 240,000 clones, around 84% of which appear only once. The sample consisted of peripheral blood. The receptors originated from a woman aged 80 or over with active or convalescent COVID-19.

This clone occurred a few times. V gene TRBV2 combines with J gene TRBJ1-5, with 7 bases matching TRBD1. The CDR3 runs to 15 residues. CDR1 and CDR2 (germline): SNHLY, FYNNEI. After removal of 6 bases from V and 6 bases from J, the junction contained 11 bases not matched to a gene. In DNA form, the CDR3 reads TGTGCCAGCAGAAGGACAGGAGGTGGTAGTCAGCCCCAGCATTTT. Residues: CASRRTGGGSQPQHF.

The rearrangement uses TRBV5-4 and TRBJ2-2; TRBD2 matches at 9 bases. The trim removed 2 bases at V and 5 bases at J, leaving 1 base unmatched. This CDR3 contains 14 residues. Germline CDR1 and CDR2: SGHNT and YYREEE (reference sequence). CDR3 protein: CASSLGLATGELFF. The CDR3 coding sequence is TGTGCCAGCAGCTTAGGACTAGCGACCGGGGAGCTGTTTTTT. The full variable domain, with the rest looked up from reference TRBV5-4 and TRBJ2-2, is ETGVTQSPTHLIKTRGQQVTLRCSSQSGHNTVSWYQQALGQGPQFIFQYYREEENGRGNFPPRFSGLQFPNYSSELNVNALELDDSALYLCASSLGLATGELFFGEGSRLTVL.

The rearrangement uses TRBV5-8 and TRBJ1-3, with no clear D. The CDR3 has 13 residues. Trimming removed 0 bases at V and 4 bases at J, with 5 bases between. Germline V lookup: CDR1 SGHTS, CDR2 YDEGEE. As DNA, the CDR3 is TGTGCCAGCAGCTTGGAGACAGGAAACACCATATATTTT. This sequence encodes CASSLETGNTIYF.

This clone has more than one count but fewer than ten. The CDR3 DNA reads as TGTGCCTGGAGTGTACAAGGCCTAGGCACTGAAGCTTTCTTT. Translation gives CAWSVQGLGTEAFF. V is TRBV30 and J is TRBJ1-1, with D unresolved. Between the trimmed V and J ends, which lost 0 bases and 4 bases, there was a span of 12 bases. The CDR3 length is 14 residues. Germline CDR1 reads GTSNPN; CDR2 reads SVGIG (reference sequence).

V gene TRBV3-1 (or the pseudogene TRBV3-2) combines with J gene TRBJ2-6, with D possibly TRBD1 on 5 matching bases. Germline V CDR1 and CDR2: LGHDT, YNNKEL (reference sequence). Trimming removed 0 bases from V and 0 bases from J, with 15 bases in between. CDR3 size: 19 residues. Written as DNA, the CDR3 is TGTGCCAGCAGCCAAGATCCCCGACAGCTAGGCTCTGGGGCCAACGTCCTGACTTTC. This gives the protein CASSQDPRQLGSGANVLTF.

The chain uses TRBV28 and TRBJ2-5, with a tentative D call TRBD2 (7 bases). Germline V CDR1 and CDR2: MDHEN, SYDVKM. The germline V and J ends were trimmed by 1 base and 5 bases, with 14 bases remaining between them. The CDR3 sequence is 15 residues long. The CDR3 DNA follows: TGTGCCAGCAGTTTATATACGGGGGGCCTGGAGACCCAGTACTTC. Residues: CASSLYTGGLETQYF. Full variable domain (rest looked up from reference TRBV28 and TRBJ2-5): DVKVTQSSRYLVKRTGEKVFLECVQDMDHENMFWYRQDPGLGLRLIYFSYDVKMKEKGDIPEGYSVSREKKERFSLILESASTNQTSMYLCASSLYTGGLETQYFGPGTRLLVL.

The rearrangement joins TRBV19 to TRBJ1-5; D gene unclear. The CDR3 has 13 amino acids. With 7 bases removed from V and 3 bases from J, the gap between germline ends came to 10 bases. Germline V lookup: CDR1 LNHDA, CDR2 SQIVND (reference sequence). The CDR3 DNA reads as TGTGCCAGTACATCCTATAACAATCAGCCCCAGCATTTT. Translating gives CASTSYNNQPQHF.

V gene TRBV6-6 combines with J gene TRBJ2-3; TRBD1 matches at 9 bases. The V segment lost 6 bases and the J segment 1 base; nucleotides outside the gene matches: 8. The V gene's germline CDR1 is MNHNY and CDR2 SVGAGI (reference sequence). The CDR3 spans 16 residues. The CDR3 loop is CASSHNRDRGTDTQYF. CDR3 nucleotide sequence: TGTGCCAGCAGCCACAACCGGGACAGGGGCACAGATACGCAGTATTTT.

The V and J genes are TRBV7-9 and TRBJ2-3; 11 bases match TRBD2. Trimming took 5 bases from V and 3 from J; bases not matched to a gene: 4. The CDR3 extends over 15 amino acids. Germline CDR1 and CDR2: SEHNR and FQNEAQ (reference sequence). The CDR3 reads CASSPRTSGTDTQYF. The CDR3 DNA reads TGTGCCAGCAGCCCCAGGACTAGCGGGACAGATACGCAGTATTTT.

This clone has a single count. The chain carries TRBV2 and TRBJ1-6, with D perhaps matching TRBD1 (5 bases). Germline loops: CDR1 SNHLY, CDR2 FYNNEI. V shed 1 base and J shed 7 bases, with 8 bases lying between them. The CDR3 loop spans 14 amino acids. CDR3 coding DNA: TGTGCCAGCAGTGAAGGGAACAGGAATTCACCCCTCCACTTT. As protein: CASSEGNRNSPLHF.